One and the same sample provided the 11 T cell receptor beta chains below, sequenced in a study of spatial heterogeneity in lung cancer. TCRdb recomputed calls from the 5' RACE reads with MiXCR, one row per CDR3 protein. This table has 15,000 or so distinct CDR3 sequences, 15% to 20% appearing once. Time point here: blood at routine non-recurrence follow-up after resection. The sequencing here drew on PBMCs, taken at follow-up. These receptors were taken from a male donor with early-stage non-small cell lung cancer.

This clonotype occurred many times. At one boundary the junction diverges from the germline segment, which might be a read error. This rearrangement joins TRBV5-4 to TRBJ2-1; D is possibly TRBD2 (5 bases). Per germline, CDR1 SGHNT and CDR2 YYREEE (reference sequence). The CDR3 consists of 12 residues. The DNA of the CDR3 is TGTGCCAGCGGCTTAGTTGGGAGTGAGCAGTTCTTC. Its translation: CASGLVGSEQFF.

This clonotype ranks as medium-sized. V and J are TRBV6-6 and TRBJ1-1, with D perhaps TRBD1 (6 bases). The V gene's germline CDR1 is MNHNY and CDR2 SVGAGI (reference sequence). Between the trimmed V and J ends, which lost 2 bases and 6 bases, there was a span of 10 bases. CDR3 length: 13 residues. CDR3: CASSYPRQAEAFF. As DNA, the CDR3 is TGTGCCAGCAGTTACCCGAGACAGGCTGAAGCTTTCTTT.

This clonotype was counted between two and nine times. The chain employs TRBV7-3 and TRBJ2-3; TRBD2 matches at 8 bases. With 5 bases clipped from V and 3 bases from J, the junction kept 7 bases outside the gene matches. The CDR3 has 15 residues. The germline V gene encodes CDR1 SGHTA and CDR2 FQGTGA. CDR3 loop: CASSRRGGRTDTQYF. CDR3 DNA sequence: TGTGCCAGCAGCAGACGGGGGGGTAGGACAGATACGCAGTATTTT.

On this clonotype: Possible read error: a much larger clone is one base away. The chain joins TRBV5-1 to TRBJ2-3; unclear D gene. CDR3 length: 14 amino acids. Germline values: CDR1 SGHRS, CDR2 YFSETQ. The CDR3, as DNA: TGCACCAGCAGCTTAAGTCCGCCGGCAGATACGCAGTATTTT. Residues: CTSSLSPPADTQYF.

This clonotype is medium-sized. The DNA for the CDR3 is TGTGCCAGCAGTCGGCGACAGGAATACAATGAGCAGTTCTTC. Translated: CASSRRQEYNEQFF. This chain links TRBV27 with TRBJ2-1; maybe TRBD1 (6 bases). In germline, CDR1 is MNHEY, CDR2 SMNVEV (reference sequence). V dropped 5 bases and J dropped 4 bases, with 12 bases sitting between them. This CDR3 comprises 14 residues.

The chain couples TRBV5-4 to TRBJ2-5, with a tentative D call TRBD1 (6 bases). The V end was cut by 2 bases, the J end by 4 bases, with 21 bases between. The germline gives CDR1 SGHNT, CDR2 YYREEE (reference sequence). The CDR3 length is 17 residues. CDR3 region: CASSFWAGAPDGETQYF. CDR3 sequence (DNA): TGTGCCAGCAGCTTTTGGGCAGGGGCGCCAGATGGAGAGACCCAGTACTTC.

This chain connects TRBV3-1 to TRBJ1-1; 11 bases agree with TRBD1. CDR1 and CDR2 (germline): LGHDT, YNNKEL (reference sequence). This CDR3 is built from 14 residues. Trimming cost V 6 bases and J 7 bases; bases outside gene matches: 7. CDR3 coding DNA: TGTGCCAGCAGTCGTGGGACAGGGGGTTTTGAAGCTTTCTTT. It translates to CASSRGTGGFEAFF.

The table lists this clonotype with many counts. This chain uses TRBV5-1 with TRBJ2-3; TRBD1 might be the D (6 bases). This CDR3 is 15 amino acids long. The ends were cut back, 3 bases at V and 6 bases at J, with 17 bases in the middle. CDR1 SGHRS and CDR2 YFSETQ come from the germline V gene. The CDR3 nucleotides read TGCGCCAGCAGCTCTCAGACAGGCCGCGTGGATACGCAGTATTTT. Translated, it gives CASSSQTGRVDTQYF.

Worth noting for this clonotype: A read error may account for a junction end that differs from germline. Written as DNA, the CDR3 is TGTGCCAGCAGCCAAGGAGGCAGCTTGGCCTCCCACGAGCAGTACTTC. Protein product: CASSQGGSLASHEQYF. The rearrangement joins TRBV3-1 to TRBJ2-7; D unclear. The germline V gene has CDR1 LGHDT and CDR2 YNNKEL (reference sequence). The CDR3 loop spans 16 amino acids.

CDR3 residues: CASSPGRQLVRAYNSPLHF. CDR3 nucleotides: TGTGCCAGCAGCCCAGGGCGGCAGCTAGTACGGGCCTATAATTCACCCCTCCACTTT. The chain employs TRBV5-8 and TRBJ1-6; tentative D call: TRBD1 (5 bases). The CDR3 covers 19 residues. From germline, CDR1 is SGHTS and CDR2 YDEGEE. Trimming cost V 4 bases and J 2 bases, with 22 bases left between them. The entire variable domain, with the rest obtained from reference TRBV5-8 and TRBJ1-6, is as follows: EAGVTQSPTHLIKTRGQQATLRCSPISGHTSVYWYQQALGLGLQFLLWYDEGEERNRGNFPPRFSGRQFPNYSSELNVNALELEDSALYLCASSPGRQLVRAYNSPLHFGNGTRLTVT.

This clonotype was counted many times. The chain has TRBV7-8 and TRBJ1-5, with D uncertain. The CDR3 loop spans 15 amino acids. The germline CDR1 and CDR2 sequences are SGHVS and FQNEAQ. Trimming cost V 1 base and J 0 bases, with 7 bases left between them. CDR3 sequence: CASSLEVNSNQPQHF. In DNA, the CDR3 is TGTGCCAGCAGCTTAGAGGTGAATAGCAATCAGCCCCAGCATTTT.